The clone carrying this T cell receptor beta chain was seen ten or more times. These data belong to a study of blood T cell repertoires in COVID-19. Measured with immunoSEQ multiplex PCR; TCRdb has only the in-frame clones, and not every one. This table has tens of thousands of clones, about four fifths appearing once. The origin of this receptor is an elderly man with COVID-19, enrolled during active disease. The material sequenced was peripheral blood.

This CDR3 reads CASSLNRGDTEAFF. CDR3 bases: TGTGCCAGCAGCTTAAACAGGGGGGACACTGAAGCTTTCTTT. The chain joins TRBV7-3 to TRBJ1-1, with TRBD1 matching over 8 bases. In germline, CDR1 is SGHTA, CDR2 FQGTGA. This CDR3 has 14 residues. The trim removed 1 base at V and 3 bases at J, leaving 1 base unmatched.